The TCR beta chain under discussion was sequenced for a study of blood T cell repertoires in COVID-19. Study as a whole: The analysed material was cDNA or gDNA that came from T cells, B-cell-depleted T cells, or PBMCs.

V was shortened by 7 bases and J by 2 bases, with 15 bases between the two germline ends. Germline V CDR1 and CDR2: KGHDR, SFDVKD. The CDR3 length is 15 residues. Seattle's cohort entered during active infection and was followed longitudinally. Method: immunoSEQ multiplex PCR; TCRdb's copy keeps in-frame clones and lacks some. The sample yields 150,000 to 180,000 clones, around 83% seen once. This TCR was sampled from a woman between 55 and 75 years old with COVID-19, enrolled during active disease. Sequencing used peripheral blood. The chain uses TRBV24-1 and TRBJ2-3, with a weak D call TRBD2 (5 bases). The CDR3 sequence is CATRGRDNPTDTQYF. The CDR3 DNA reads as TGTGCCACCAGGGGGAGAGATAACCCCACAGATACGCAGTATTTT.